Listed below are T cell receptor beta chains from one sample, sequenced in a study of vaccination effects on CD4 cells after COVID-19. Antigen specificity for these receptors is unknown. The method was immunoSEQ multiplex PCR; TCRdb's version includes in-frame clones alone and lacks a portion of them. The sample has around 50,000 clones, roughly 72% seen once; the top ten hold 6.5% to 7.5%. The starting material was CD4+ T cells from PBMCs cultured without peptide, obtained after COVID-19 vaccination. These receptor sequences come from a human donor who received a COVID-19 vaccine. Both conserved end residues are part of each CDR3. The D gene is left open where the match is weak. Only some rows state a clone size, as once, few, many or a class for expanded clones.

NA | TRBJ2-4 | TRBV4-1 | NA | TGCGCCAGCAGCCCCGCCGGACAGCAGGGAAACATTCAGTACTTC | CASSPAGQQGNIQYF
NA | TRBJ1-2 | TRBV6-5 | NA | TGTGCCACCAAGGGTCCCATAGATCTATATGGCTACACCTTC | CATKGPIDLYGYTF
NA | TRBJ2-1 | TRBV2 | NA | TGTGCCAGCAAGGCAGGGGAGTTGTACAATGAGCAGTTCTTC | CASKAGELYNEQFF
NA | TRBJ2-2 | TRBV5-4 | NA | TGTGCCAGCAGCTTGGCAGGGATCACCGGGGAGCTGTTTTTT | CASSLAGITGELFF
NA | TRBJ1-2 | TRBV10-3 | NA | TGTGCCATCAGTGAGGCGAACTATGGCTACACCTTC | CAISEANYGYTF
NA | TRBJ2-7 | TRBV6-1 | NA | TGTGCCAGCAGTGACAGGGGAGTCGACGAGCAGTACTTC | CASSDRGVDEQYF
NA | TRBJ2-7 | TRBV29-1 | NA | TGCAGCGGCCGATTTAGAAGGCTTGGGTCCTACGAGCAGTACTTC | CSGRFRRLGSYEQYF
once | TRBJ2-5 | TRBV2 | NA | TGTGCCAGCACTACAGGGCAAGAGACCCAGTACTTC | CASTTGQETQYF
NA | TRBJ1-4 | TRBV6-5 | NA | TGTGCCAGCAGTTATGGTGAAAAACTGTTTTTT | CASSYGEKLFF
few | TRBJ1-1 | TRBV28 | NA | TGTGCCAGCAGTTTGGCGGGGGGCTCGGACACTGAAGCTTTCTTT | CASSLAGGSDTEAFF
NA | TRBJ2-1 | TRBV6-4 | NA | TGTGCCAGCCGAAAGGCGGATTTCTACAATGAGCAGTTCTTC | CASRKADFYNEQFF
NA | TRBJ2-5 | TRBV5-1 | TRBD2 | TGCGCCAGCAGCTTGGGGACTAGCGGAGCCCAAGAGACCCAGTACTTC | CASSLGTSGAQETQYF
few | TRBJ1-2 | TRBV5-8 | NA | TGTGCCAGCAGCTATTGGGCCAGAGAGATACAAGATCATGGCTACACCTTC | CASSYWAREIQDHGYTF
NA | TRBJ1-2 | TRBV25-1 | NA | TGTGCCAGCAGTGCGCGCGGGGGAAATGGCTACACCTTC | CASSARGGNGYTF
few | TRBJ1-6 | TRBV3-1/TRBV3-2 | NA | TGTGCCAGCAGCCAACGGAGCACGCCGAATTCACCCCTCCACTTT | CASSQRSTPNSPLHF
NA | TRBJ1-1 | TRBV6-1 | NA | TGTGCCAGCAGTGAAGCTTACGCCAGGTTGGACACTGAAGCTTTCTTT | CASSEAYARLDTEAFF
NA | TRBJ2-1 | TRBV3-1/TRBV3-2 | NA | TGTGCCAGCAGCCAAGATAGCCCGGGGACTCGGTTCTTC | CASSQDSPGTRFF
NA | TRBJ1-1 | TRBV13 | NA | TGTGCCAGCAGCACGGGGACCGGAGACACTGAAGCTTTCTTT | CASSTGTGDTEAFF
NA | TRBJ1-2 | TRBV29-1 | TRBD1 | TGCAGCGTGAGGTCGGGACAGGGGTCCGGCTATGGCTACACCTTC | CSVRSGQGSGYGYTF
NA | TRBJ2-4 | TRBV14 | NA | TGTGCCAGCAGCCAAGGGGCGGCAGGGTCATCCAAAAACATTCAGTACTTC | CASSQGAAGSSKNIQYF
NA | TRBJ1-4 | TRBV27 | NA | TGTGCCAGCAGTTTAAAACCCGACAGGATGGGAGAAAAACTGTTTTTT | CASSLKPDRMGEKLFF
NA | TRBJ1-2 | TRBV28 | NA | TGTGCCAGCAGGGCAGGGAGCAACTATGGCTACACCTTC | CASRAGSNYGYTF
NA | TRBJ1-2 | TRBV7-9 | NA | TGTGCCAGCAGCTTAGGCCGAGATGGCTACACCTTC | CASSLGRDGYTF
NA | TRBJ2-1 | TRBV13 | TRBD2 | TGTGCCAGCAGCCTCGGAGGACTAGCGGATAACAATGAGCAGTTCTTC | CASSLGGLADNNEQFF
NA | TRBJ1-1 | TRBV5-1 | NA | TGCGCCAGCAGCTGGGGGGCCGGGAACACTGAAGCTTTCTTT | CASSWGAGNTEAFF
NA | TRBJ1-1 | TRBV5-6 | TRBD1 | TGTGCCAGCAGCTCCATACCGGGACAGGCTAACACTGAAGCTTTCTTT | CASSSIPGQANTEAFF
NA | TRBJ1-5 | TRBV5-1 | NA | TGCGCCAGCAGCTTGCAGGGTGGCAATCAGCCCCAGCATTTT | CASSLQGGNQPQHF
few | TRBJ2-1 | TRBV6-5 | NA | TGTGCCAGCAGTTCGGCTCTAGTTAGTCAGAATGAGCAGTTCTTC | CASSSALVSQNEQFF
once | TRBJ1-5 | TRBV2 | NA | TGTGCCAGCAGTGAGAGGGGGAGGAAGCCCCAGCATTTT | CASSERGRKPQHF
NA | TRBJ1-2 | TRBV7-2 | NA | TGTGCCAGCAGCTTATTCGGACAAATAAATTCCTATGGCTACACCTTC | CASSLFGQINSYGYTF
NA | TRBJ2-7 | TRBV29-1 | TRBD2 | TGCAGCGTTGAGGGACTAGCGCGCTACGAGCAGTACTTC | CSVEGLARYEQYF
NA | TRBJ2-7 | TRBV5-6 | NA | TGTGCCAGCAGCTCCGGACAGTTCTACGAGCAGTACTTC | CASSSGQFYEQYF
NA | TRBJ1-1 | TRBV6-5 | TRBD1 | TGTGCCAGCAGTTACTCCCAGGGGGTGGACACTGAAGCTTTCTTT | CASSYSQGVDTEAFF
NA | TRBJ2-1 | TRBV5-1 | TRBD2 | TGCGCCAGCAGCCTTGTTCTGCGGGGGGGTACCAATGAGCAGTTCTTC | CASSLVLRGGTNEQFF
NA | TRBJ2-3 | TRBV12-5 | TRBD1 | TGTGCTAGTGGTACCTCGACAGGGGTCGATACGCAGTATTTT | CASGTSTGVDTQYF
NA | TRBJ1-1 | TRBV10-3 | NA | TGTGCCATCAGTGGGGTACAGGGCCGGACTGAAGCTTTCTTT | CAISGVQGRTEAFF
NA | TRBJ2-7 | TRBV1 | NA | TGCACCAGCAGCCACATCAGTGTGGCCTACGAGCAGTACTTC | CTSSHISVAYEQYF
NA | TRBJ1-2 | TRBV11-2 | NA | TGTGCCAGCAGCTTGGCCAGAACTAACTATGGCTACACCTTC | CASSLARTNYGYTF
once | TRBJ2-6 | TRBV6-5 | NA | TGTGCCAGCAGTTACAGGGGATCTGGGGCCAACGTCCTGACTTTC | CASSYRGSGANVLTF
NA | TRBJ2-1 | TRBV1 | NA | TGCACCAGCAGCCAAGAAATATATTGGACTAATGGAATACGCTCCTACAATGAGCAGTTCTTC | CTSSQEIYWTNGIRSYNEQFF
NA | TRBJ2-7 | TRBV7-9 | NA | TGTGCCAGCAGTGTCCTGGGCGCGCAGGCCTACGAGCAGTACTTC | CASSVLGAQAYEQYF
NA | TRBJ1-2 | TRBV19 | TRBD1 | TGTGCCAGTAGTCGCCAGGGGGCTTTTACTATGAATGGCTACACCTTC | CASSRQGAFTMNGYTF
NA | TRBJ1-2 | TRBV5-6 | NA | TGTGCCAGCAGCTTGGCCGCTAACTATGGCTACACCTTC | CASSLAANYGYTF
NA | TRBJ1-1 | TRBV6-5 | NA | TGTGCCAGCAGATCAATTACAGGGTTGGGCACTGAAGCTTTCTTT | CASRSITGLGTEAFF
many | TRBJ2-2 | TRBV19 | NA | TGTGCCAGTAGTAACACCCTGAACACCGGGGAGCTGTTTTTT | CASSNTLNTGELFF
NA | TRBJ1-1 | TRBV7-8 | NA | TGTGCCAGCAGCAACCGTAGGGGGACCACTGAAGCTTTCTTT | CASSNRRGTTEAFF
NA | TRBJ2-7 | TRBV5-4 | TRBD2 | TGTGCCAGCAGCTTGGACGGGGGGGGGAGATACGAGCAGTACTTC | CASSLDGGGRYEQYF
NA | TRBJ2-1 | TRBV19 | NA | TGTGCCAGTAGTATAATGTCGGCAGGCCCTTTCGCGCAGTTCTTC | CASSIMSAGPFAQFF
NA | TRBJ2-5 | TRBV7-2 | NA | TGTGCCAGCAGCTTAGGGCAGTCCCAAGAGACCCAGTACTTC | CASSLGQSQETQYF
NA | TRBJ2-1 | TRBV11-2 | TRBD2 | TGTGCCAGCAGTCCTGACCGGCAGGGGCTTGGACTAGCGGGAGGTCCCCCCGCTGTGAATGAGCAGTTCTTC | CASSPDRQGLGLAGGPPAVNEQFF